This TCR beta chain stems from a study of technical replicates of blood from a handful of donors. This table comes from immunoSEQ multiplex PCR, and its TCRdb copy is limited to in-frame clones, with some not included. Among nearly 80,000 clones listed, just under 95% were seen once. V was trimmed by 4 bases and J by 1 base, leaving 11 bases between them. Per the germline V gene, CDR1 is SGHRS and CDR2 is YFSETQ. CDR3 length: 15 amino acids. Sequencing was done on a sample of T cells isolated from PBMCs. V and J are TRBV5-1 and TRBJ2-2; D possibly corresponds to TRBD2 (5 bases). The sequence came from a human donor in good health. The CDR3: CASSPGILNTGELFF. The CDR3 DNA reads as TGCGCCAGCAGCCCCGGGATCTTGAACACCGGGGAGCTGTTTTTT. The complete variable domain, with remaining parts taken from reference TRBV5-1 and TRBJ2-2, reads KAGVTQTPRYLIKTRGQQVTLSCSPISGHRSVSWYQQTPGQGLQFLFEYFSETQRNKGNFPGRFSGRQFSNSRSEMNVSTLELGDSALYLCASSPGILNTGELFFGEGSRLTVL.